The 32 T cell receptor beta chains reported below all come from one sample, sequenced in a study of blood T cell repertoires in COVID-19. The method was immunoSEQ multiplex PCR; TCRdb's version includes in-frame clones alone and lacks a portion of them. The repertoire consists of 200,000 to 250,000 clones, with approximately 81% occurring once and the leading ten covering around a sixth. Material for sequencing was peripheral blood. The receptors were gathered from an elderly woman with active or convalescent COVID-19.

The genes are TRBV19 and TRBJ1-1, with a tentative D call TRBD1 (5 bases). This CDR3 has 16 amino acids. V lost 2 bases to trimming and J lost 0 bases, with 13 bases between them. Germline V CDR1 and CDR2: LNHDA, SQIVND (reference sequence). The CDR3, as DNA: TGTGCCAGTAGTATAAAACAGGCCGTCATGAACACTGAAGCTTTCTTT. The encoded protein is CASSIKQAVMNTEAFF.

The genes are TRBV28 and TRBJ1-2; 10 nucleotides line up with TRBD1. The germline CDR1 and CDR2 sequences are MDHEN and SYDVKM. This CDR3 has 11 residues. The V and J ends lost 10 bases and 8 bases, in that order; junction bases with no gene match: 4. CDR3 sequence reads: CATAGQGGYTF. The CDR3 bases are TGTGCCACCGCGGGACAGGGGGGCTACACCTTC.

The chain employs TRBV5-1 and TRBJ2-3; tentatively, D is TRBD1 (5 bases). CDR1 is SGHRS, CDR2 YFSETQ, per germline. V lost 0 bases and J 0 bases, leaving 11 bases between the germline ends. This CDR3 is built from 16 residues. The CDR3 DNA reads TGCGCCAGCAGCTTGGCAGGCAGGGCCAGCACAGATACGCAGTATTTT. Residues: CASSLAGRASTDTQYF.

This clone was counted once. V and J are TRBV18 and TRBJ1-2, with TRBD1 as a possible D gene (5 bases). The germline gives CDR1 KGHSH, CDR2 LQKENI. The V end was cut by 1 base, the J end by 6 bases, with 15 bases between. The length of the CDR3 is 15 residues. The CDR3 DNA is TGTGCCAGCTCACCACGGGGACGAAGGGAGGATGGCTACACCTTC. Residues: CASSPRGRREDGYTF.

V and J are TRBV19 and TRBJ2-5; 7 bases fit TRBD2. This CDR3 is built from 13 residues. CDR1 LNHDA and CDR2 SQIVND come from the germline V gene (reference sequence). The V segment lost 8 bases and the J segment 1 base; nucleotides outside the gene matches: 4. The chain's CDR3 is CASRKRGQETQYF. In DNA, the CDR3 is TGTGCCAGTCGGAAGCGGGGCCAAGAGACCCAGTACTTC.

The V and J genes are TRBV5-1 and TRBJ2-3; tentative D call: TRBD1 (6 bases). There are 14 residues in the CDR3. V lost 7 bases and J lost 6, with 18 bases in between. The germline CDR1 and CDR2 sequences are SGHRS and YFSETQ. CDR3 in amino acids: CASSPQGKSDTQYF. CDR3 bases: TGCGCCAGCTCTCCGCAGGGGAAGTCGGATACGCAGTATTTT.

The chain combines TRBV19 with TRBJ1-6, with TRBD1 identical over 7 bases. Germline values: CDR1 LNHDA, CDR2 SQIVND (reference sequence). This CDR3 is 16 amino acids long. With 1 base clipped from V and 6 bases from J, the junction kept 6 bases outside the gene matches. DNA of the CDR3: TGTGCCAGTAGTATAGGTCCCTACAGGGGTAATTCACCCCTCCACTTT. Translating gives CASSIGPYRGNSPLHF. Filled out from reference TRBV19 and TRBJ1-6, the complete variable domain reads DGGITQSPKYLFRKEGQNVTLSCEQNLNHDAMYWYRQDPGQGLRLIYYSQIVNDFQKGDIAEGYSVSREKKESFPLTVTSAQKNPTAFYLCASSIGPYRGNSPLHFGNGTRLTVT.

The rearrangement uses TRBV7-2 and TRBJ2-3, with a tentative D call TRBD2 (5 bases). Trimming cost V 3 bases and J 0 bases, with 10 bases left between them. Germline assignment: CDR1 SGHTA and CDR2 FQGNSA. The CDR3 covers 15 residues. The CDR3 bases are TGTGCCAGCAGCTTCGGACGGGGAAGCACAGATACGCAGTATTTT. Translating gives CASSFGRGSTDTQYF.

The chain joins TRBV24-1 to TRBJ2-5, with TRBD2 matching over 11 bases. In germline, CDR1 is KGHDR, CDR2 SFDVKD. The CDR3 is made up of 14 amino acids. The V gene end was trimmed by 8 bases and the J gene end by 2 bases; junction bases not matched to a gene: 3. The CDR3 nucleotides are TGTGCCACCAACCGACTAGCGGGGCAAGAGACCCAGTACTTC. Translating it yields CATNRLAGQETQYF.

This clone was recorded a few times. The genes are TRBV19 and TRBJ2-2, with D possibly TRBD2 on 6 matching bases. The V end was cut by 7 bases, the J end by 4 bases, with 13 bases between. CDR3 length: 14 residues. In germline, CDR1 is LNHDA, CDR2 SQIVND (reference sequence). Here the CDR3 reads CASTDGGATGELFF. The CDR3 coding sequence is TGTGCCAGTACTGACGGAGGGGCCACCGGGGAGCTGTTTTTT.

Comment on this clone: The same CDR3 can be traced to other DNA sequences in this sample. The chain links TRBV6-5 to TRBJ2-3; D is uncertain. Germline V gene sequence: CDR1 MNHEY, CDR2 SVGAGI. Trimming took 2 bases from V and 1 from J, leaving 4 bases between them. CDR3 length: 13 residues. The CDR3 spells CASSYPGTDTQYF. The CDR3 coding sequence is TGTGCCAGCAGTTACCCCGGCACAGATACGCAGTATTTT.

The chain joins TRBV5-1 to TRBJ2-1; 7 nucleotides agree with TRBD1. Germline trimming cut 4 bases from V and 7 bases from J; bases unmatched to any gene: 8. CDR1 is SGHRS and CDR2 is YFSETQ in the germline V gene. The CDR3 sequence is 14 residues long. CDR3 amino acids: CASSVTGLENEQFF. The CDR3 DNA is TGCGCCAGCAGCGTGACAGGGCTAGAGAATGAGCAGTTCTTC. The complete variable domain, with remaining parts taken from reference TRBV5-1 and TRBJ2-1, reads KAGVTQTPRYLIKTRGQQVTLSCSPISGHRSVSWYQQTPGQGLQFLFEYFSETQRNKGNFPGRFSGRQFSNSRSEMNVSTLELGDSALYLCASSVTGLENEQFFGPGTRLTVL.

The table lists this clone with a count of one. The chain combines TRBV5-1 with TRBJ1-6; 8 nucleotides agree with TRBD1. V dropped 3 bases and J dropped 12; count of bases not matched to a gene: 14. The CDR3 loop spans 16 amino acids. CDR1 and CDR2 from the germline V gene are SGHRS and YFSETQ. CDR3 sequence: CASSSNPGQVSLPLHF. CDR3 bases: TGCGCCAGCAGCTCCAACCCGGGACAGGTATCTTTACCCCTCCACTTT.

This clone was detected once. The chain couples TRBV7-3 to TRBJ2-1; D possibly corresponds to TRBD2 (6 bases). V was clipped by 6 bases and J by 0 bases, with 15 bases between them. Germline V gene sequence: CDR1 SGHTA, CDR2 FQGTGA. The CDR3 sequence is 16 residues long. In DNA form, the CDR3 reads TGTGCCAGCAGTCAAAGCGGGCCTGGCTCCTACAATGAGCAGTTCTTC. This gives the protein CASSQSGPGSYNEQFF. Using reference TRBV7-3 and TRBJ2-1 for the parts outside the CDR3, the full variable domain is GAGVSQTPSNKVTEKGKYVELRCDPISGHTALYWYRQSLGQGPEFLIYFQGTGAADDSGLPNDRFFAVRPEGSVSTLKIQRTERGDSAVYLCASSQSGPGSYNEQFFGPGTRLTVL.

The gene calls are TRBV1 and TRBJ2-3; whether TRBD2, the table's D call, matches the DNA was not checked. TRBV1 is classified as a pseudogene. CDR3 length equals 15 residues. The CDR3 DNA follows: TGCACCAGCACCAAAGAAGCGGGGGGGCCAGATACGCAGTATTTT. Amino acids: CTSTKEAGGPDTQYF.

The DNA for the CDR3 is TGTGCCTGGAGTGTAGACAGGGCTGGGGAGCTGTTTTTT. Its translation: CAWSVDRAGELFF. This rearrangement joins TRBV30 to TRBJ2-2; 7 bases fit TRBD1. The V gene end was trimmed by 0 bases and the J gene end by 8 bases; junction bases not matched to a gene: 3. The CDR3 is 13 amino acids. Germline CDR1 reads GTSNPN; CDR2 reads SVGIG (reference sequence).

The rearrangement uses TRBV2 and TRBJ1-1, with 9 positions matching TRBD1. This CDR3 is 13 amino acids long. V shed 4 bases and J 3 bases; nucleotides not matched to a gene: 0. The germline V gene has CDR1 SNHLY and CDR2 FYNNEI. CDR3 nucleotide sequence: TGTGCCAGCAGTGGACAGGGGGACACTGAAGCTTTCTTT. Protein sequence: CASSGQGDTEAFF.

This chain uses TRBV27 with TRBJ2-1; D is ambiguous. This CDR3 region has 13 residues. Germline lookup yields CDR1 MNHEY and CDR2 SMNVEV (reference sequence). V was clipped by 3 bases and J by 8 bases, with 11 bases between them. The CDR3 reads CASSLGPSDEQFF. The DNA of the CDR3 is TGTGCCAGCAGTTTGGGTCCCAGCGATGAGCAGTTCTTC.

A word on this clone: This sample also contains other DNA sequences that code for the same CDR3. The V and J genes are TRBV9 and TRBJ2-5; 7 nucleotides line up with TRBD2. The CDR3 extends over 14 amino acids. V lost 0 bases to trimming and J lost 5 bases; unmatched junction nucleotides: 4. From germline, CDR1 is SGDLS and CDR2 YYNGEE. The CDR3 bases are TGTGCCAGCAGCGTAGGCGGGGGATGGGAGACCCAGTACTTC. It is translated as CASSVGGGWETQYF.

The rearrangement uses TRBV2 and TRBJ1-1, with D unclear. Trimming left V 3 bases short and J 6 bases short, with 14 bases between. CDR3 length equals 14 residues. In germline, CDR1 is SNHLY, CDR2 FYNNEI. The CDR3 sequence: CASSDTTRFAEAFF. The CDR3 nucleotides read TGTGCCAGCAGTGACACGACAAGATTTGCTGAAGCTTTCTTT.

The V gene is TRBV19, the J gene TRBJ2-5; 7 bases are a match to TRBD2. Germline assignment: CDR1 LNHDA and CDR2 SQIVND (reference sequence). This CDR3 has 14 amino acids. Germline trimming cut 4 bases from V and 6 bases from J; bases unmatched to any gene: 8. The CDR3 loop is CASSTEGGLKTQYF. CDR3 DNA: TGTGCCAGTAGTACGGAGGGAGGGCTTAAGACCCAGTACTTC.

The chain couples TRBV11-2 to TRBJ1-4; D is perhaps TRBD1 (6 bases). V gave up 3 bases and J gave up 2 bases, with 10 bases separating them. Germline V gene data show CDR1 as SGHAT and CDR2 as FQNNGV. This CDR3 is built from 15 residues. CDR3 coding DNA: TGTGCCAGCAGCTTCTCTGGGGGCACTAATGAAAAACTGTTTTTT. Amino acid sequence: CASSFSGGTNEKLFF. Drawing the rest from reference TRBV11-2 and TRBJ1-4, the complete variable domain is EAGVAQSPRYKIIEKRQSVAFWCNPISGHATLYWYQQILGQGPKLLIQFQNNGVVDDSQLPKDRFSAERLKGVDSTLKIQPAKLEDSAVYLCASSFSGGTNEKLFFGSGTQLSVL.

V usage is TRBV28 and J usage is TRBJ1-4; no firm D call. This CDR3 spans 15 amino acids. Germline V gives CDR1 MDHEN, CDR2 SYDVKM. V dropped 3 bases and J dropped 4 bases, with 12 bases sitting between them. The chain's CDR3 is CASSLGGESNEKLFF. The CDR3 region has the DNA TGTGCCAGCAGTTTGGGTGGAGAGAGTAATGAAAAACTGTTTTTT.

The genes are TRBV30 and TRBJ2-5; 7 bases align to TRBD1. Trimming removed 0 bases from V and 5 bases from J; junction bases left unmatched: 15. The V gene's germline CDR1 is GTSNPN and CDR2 SVGIG (reference sequence). The length of the CDR3 is 17 residues. The CDR3: CAWSVGPRGTGAETQYF. CDR3 DNA: TGTGCCTGGAGTGTAGGACCTCGAGGTACAGGGGCCGAGACCCAGTACTTC.

This chain links TRBV7-9 with TRBJ2-1; 14 bases align to TRBD2. Germline CDR1 is SEHNR and CDR2 is FQNEAQ (reference sequence). There are 18 residues in the CDR3. Trimming removed 5 bases from V and 4 bases from J; junction bases left unmatched: 10. As DNA, the CDR3 is TGTGCCAGCAGCCGGACTAGCGGGGGGCGGTTAGCTTACAATGAGCAGTTCTTC. This codes for CASSRTSGGRLAYNEQFF.

The V and J genes are TRBV5-1 and TRBJ2-3, with D tentatively TRBD1 (6 bases). The CDR3 loop spans 15 amino acids. Trimming took off 4 bases at V and 1 base at J, with 13 bases between the two ends. Per germline, CDR1 SGHRS and CDR2 YFSETQ. This CDR3 is CASSLQGLGTDTQYF. CDR3 in DNA: TGCGCCAGCAGCCTACAGGGCCTCGGCACAGATACGCAGTATTTT.

The gene calls are TRBV9 and TRBJ2-5, with 16 bases identical to TRBD2. Germline trimming cut 0 bases from V and 2 bases from J; bases unmatched to any gene: 4. The CDR3 extends over 18 amino acids. Germline V gene lookup returns CDR1 SGDLS and CDR2 YYNGEE. DNA of the CDR3: TGTGCCAGCAGCGTAGGGGGACTAGCGGGAGGGGAGCAAGAGACCCAGTACTTC. This encodes CASSVGGLAGGEQETQYF.

The genes are TRBV5-4 and TRBJ2-1; TRBD1 might be the D (6 bases). Germline lookup yields CDR1 SGHNT and CDR2 YYREEE (reference sequence). Trimming cost V 1 base and J 10 bases, with 9 bases left between them. The CDR3 runs to 12 residues. CDR3 in amino acids: CASSLRDTEQFF. The CDR3 DNA sequence: TGTGCCAGCAGCTTGCGGGACACCGAGCAGTTCTTC.

V usage is TRBV5-1 and J usage is TRBJ2-7; TRBD1 agrees at 7 bases. The CDR3 sequence is 13 residues long. V lost 2 bases and J lost 7; bases outside the gene matches: 6. Looked up from germline, CDR1 is SGHRS and CDR2 is YFSETQ. The CDR3, as DNA: TGCGCCAGCAGCTTAATCCCCAGGGGGGAGCAGTACTTC. Encoded protein: CASSLIPRGEQYF.

J is TRBJ2-5 and V is TRBV9, with 8 bases identical to TRBD2. The CDR3 has 17 residues. The ends lost 0 bases at V and 2 bases at J; junction bases unmatched: 9. From germline, CDR1 is SGDLS and CDR2 YYNGEE. The CDR3 protein is CASSVGLAGAFQETQYF. The DNA for the CDR3 is TGTGCCAGCAGCGTAGGGCTAGCGGGTGCTTTTCAAGAGACCCAGTACTTC.

The chain employs TRBV12-3 or TRBV12-4 and TRBJ1-1; TRBD1 might be the D (5 bases). The V and J ends lost 3 bases and 8 bases respectively, with 13 bases between them. The CDR3 has 13 residues. This CDR3 reads CASSLWGGEEAFF. The CDR3 DNA sequence: TGTGCCAGCAGTTTGTGGGGCGGGGAAGAAGCTTTCTTT.

The chain is built from TRBV5-4 and TRBJ1-1; D remains ambiguous. CDR3 length: 15 amino acids. In germline, CDR1 is SGHNT, CDR2 YYREEE (reference sequence). Trimming took off 5 bases at V and 1 base at J, with 15 bases between the two ends. Written as DNA, the CDR3 is TGTGCCAGCAGTTTCGGTGGACTGGGGAACACTGAAGCTTTCTTT. Encoded protein: CASSFGGLGNTEAFF.